The 17 T cell receptor beta chains presented below share a single source sample, sequenced in a study of circulating CD8 cells and anti-PD-1 response in melanoma. The QIAseq Immune Repertoire TCR panel built the libraries from roughly 15 ng of total RNA. MiXCR was run by TCRdb on the reads, yielding one entry per CDR3 protein. The table has about 710 distinct CDR3 sequences, 6% to 7.5% seen once. Live CD3+CD8+TCRalphabeta+ cells were sorted into four subsets by PD-1 and/or TIGIT. Source: CD8+ T cells from PBMCs, taken at baseline or after one month of anti-PD-1 therapy (not recorded which). These receptor sequences come from a human donor with melanoma.

By its share, this clonotype is large (0.1 to 1%). The V call is TRBV24-1, the J call TRBJ2-3; D assignment may be TRBD1 or TRBD2 (6 bases each). CDR3 length equals 15 residues. V was pared by 5 bases and J by 0 bases, with 11 bases between. Germline V gene sequence: CDR1 KGHDR, CDR2 SFDVKD. CDR3 amino acids: CATSVGGRSTDTQYF. CDR3 bases: TGTGCCACCAGTGTGGGGGGCCGTAGCACAGATACGCAGTATTTT.

This clonotype came up a few times. A much larger clone lies one base from this, so it may be a read error. The CDR3 protein is CASSSLDRNPYEQYF. The CDR3 DNA reads as TGTGCCAGCAGTTCCCTGGACAGGAACCCCTACGAGCAGTACTTC. This sequence joins TRBV25-1 and TRBJ2-7; 7 bases align to TRBD1. J was trimmed by 2 bases and V by 5 bases; bases with no gene match: 9. The CDR3 runs 15 residues. CDR1 is MGHDK, CDR2 SYGVNS, per germline.

In this sample, this clonotype is medium-sized. Just one base apart from a much larger clone, this may be a read error. This rearrangement joins TRBV27 to TRBJ2-2; D is possibly TRBD2 (6 bases). The length of the CDR3 is 14 residues. CDR1 is MNHEY, CDR2 SMNVEV, per germline (reference sequence). The CDR3 coding sequence is TGTGCCAGCAGTTACGACACGCAGCCCGGGGGGCTGTTTTTT. Its translation is CASSYDTQPGGLFF.

The V gene is TRBV20-1, the J gene TRBJ2-1, with 7 bases lining up with TRBD2. V shed 0 bases, J shed 6 bases, and the junction held 8 bases outside the gene matches. CDR3 length equals 15 residues. The V gene's germline CDR1 is DFQATT and CDR2 SNEGSKA (reference sequence). Here the CDR3 reads CSARDPARERNEQFF. For the CDR3, the DNA is TGCAGTGCTAGAGATCCTGCGCGGGAGCGCAATGAGCAGTTCTTC.

By its share, this clonotype is medium-sized. The chain joins TRBV6-2 or TRBV6-3 to TRBJ2-1; 8 bases align to TRBD2. Trimming took 5 bases from V and 2 from J; bases not matched to a gene: 2. The CDR3 sequence is 14 residues long. The germline gives CDR1 MNHEY, CDR2 SVGEGT. The CDR3 loop is CASSKRETYNEQFF. CDR3 in DNA: TGTGCCAGCAGTAAGCGGGAGACCTACAATGAGCAGTTCTTC.

This clonotype qualifies as large. One junction end disagrees with the germline gene, perhaps due to a read error. V and J are TRBV19 and TRBJ1-4; D is ambiguous. This CDR3 is built from 14 residues. Germline V gene lookup returns CDR1 LNHDA and CDR2 SQIVND (reference sequence). In nucleotides, the CDR3 is TGTGCCAGTAGTATCCAGACAACAAATGAAAAACTGTTTTTT. This codes for CASSIQTTNEKLFF.

In this sample, this clonotype is medium-sized. V gene TRBV4-2 combines with J gene TRBJ2-6, with 10 nucleotides matching TRBD1. V trimming: 3 bases; J trimming: 2 bases; junction bases outside the gene matches: 4. This CDR3 is 17 amino acids long. CDR1 and CDR2 (germline): LGHNA, YNFKEQ. The DNA for the CDR3 is TGTGCCAGCAGCCAGAGTGGGACAGGGGCTGGGGCCAACGTCCTGACTTTC. Translating it yields CASSQSGTGAGANVLTF.

This clonotype is deemed medium-sized. V is TRBV4-2 and J is TRBJ2-7; TRBD2 matches at 7 bases. The CDR3 is 16 residues long. The ends lost 1 base at V and 3 bases at J; junction bases unmatched: 9. Germline V CDR1 and CDR2: LGHNA, YNFKEQ. CDR3: CASSQAEGAGSYEQYF. CDR3 in DNA: TGTGCCAGCAGCCAAGCCGAGGGAGCGGGAAGCTACGAGCAGTACTTC.

This clonotype is medium-sized within its sample. The chain employs TRBV20-1 and TRBJ2-7, with D possibly TRBD1 on 6 matching bases. Germline lookup yields CDR1 DFQATT and CDR2 SNEGSKA (reference sequence). This CDR3 comprises 14 residues. Trimming pared 2 bases from V and 2 bases from J, leaving 13 bases between. CDR3: CSARIGTPPYEQYF. For the CDR3, the DNA is TGCAGTGCTAGAATCGGGACACCTCCCTACGAGCAGTACTTC.

This clonotype qualifies as medium-sized. This rearrangement joins TRBV2 to TRBJ2-1; D gene ambiguous. With 3 bases removed from V and 8 bases from J, the gap between germline ends came to 20 bases. Germline CDR1 and CDR2: SNHLY and FYNNEI. The CDR3 covers 16 residues. CDR3 loop: CASSDPSEATSDEQFF. DNA for the CDR3: TGTGCCAGCAGTGATCCCTCCGAAGCCACGTCAGATGAGCAGTTCTTC.

This clonotype qualifies as medium-sized. V and J are TRBV5-6 and TRBJ2-2; D unclear. This CDR3 contains 14 residues. With 0 bases removed from V and 1 base from J, the gap between germline ends came to 4 bases. The germline V gene has CDR1 SGHDT and CDR2 YYEEEE. Here the CDR3 reads CASSLGQNTGELFF. In DNA, the CDR3 is TGTGCCAGCAGCTTGGGACAGAACACCGGGGAGCTGTTTTTT.

By its share, this clonotype is large. V is TRBV28 and J is TRBJ2-7, with 9 bases matching TRBD1. Germline V gene sequence: CDR1 MDHEN, CDR2 SYDVKM. V lost 3 bases and J lost 6; bases outside the gene matches: 6. The CDR3 spans 14 residues. In DNA, the CDR3 is TGTGCCAGCAGTTTCGGGACAGGGCCTCGCGAGCAGTACTTC. Translated: CASSFGTGPREQYF. The whole variable domain, filled in from reference TRBV28 and TRBJ2-7, reads DVKVTQSSRYLVKRTGEKVFLECVQDMDHENMFWYRQDPGLGLRLIYFSYDVKMKEKGDIPEGYSVSREKKERFSLILESASTNQTSMYLCASSFGTGPREQYFGPGTRLTVT.

By share, this clonotype counts as large. The gene calls are TRBV20-1 and TRBJ2-7; TRBD2 agrees at 7 bases. CDR3 size: 17 residues. Germline-derived CDR1 and CDR2 are DFQATT and SNEGSKA (reference sequence). V shed 1 base, J shed 0 bases, and the junction held 12 bases outside the gene matches. The CDR3 loop is CSARGSSLAESSYEQYF. CDR3 sequence (DNA): TGCAGTGCTAGAGGAAGTTCGCTAGCGGAGAGCTCCTACGAGCAGTACTTC.

In its sample, this clonotype is medium-sized. The V gene is TRBV20-1, the J gene TRBJ2-7; the match to TRBD2 covers 10 bases. The V gene end was trimmed by 3 bases and the J gene end by 2 bases; junction bases not matched to a gene: 7. The CDR3 loop spans 15 amino acids. Germline V lookup: CDR1 DFQATT, CDR2 SNEGSKA (reference sequence). Here the CDR3 reads CSAREASGSAYEQYF. CDR3 sequence (DNA): TGCAGTGCTAGGGAGGCTAGCGGGAGTGCCTACGAGCAGTACTTC.

Judged by abundance, this clonotype is medium-sized. The V call is TRBV2, the J call TRBJ2-5; 7 bases are shared with TRBD1. Germline lookup yields CDR1 SNHLY and CDR2 FYNNEI. The CDR3 is 13 amino acids. V gave up 9 bases and J gave up 1 base; unmatched junction bases: 5. CDR3 amino acids: CAREGQLQETQYF. For the CDR3, the DNA is TGTGCCAGAGAGGGACAGCTCCAAGAGACCCAGTACTTC. Filled out from reference TRBV2 and TRBJ2-5, the complete variable domain reads EPEVTQTPSHQVTQMGQEVILRCVPISNHLYFYWYRQILGQKVEFLVSFYNNEISEKSEIFDDQFSVERPDGSNFTLKIRSTKLEDSAMYFCAREGQLQETQYFGPGTRLLVL.

This clonotype appeared a few times. The CDR3 DNA follows: TGTGCCAGCAGCCACATGGCAGGGGCGGGGGAGACCCAGTACTTC. It translates to CASSHMAGAGETQYF. The chain uses TRBV3-1 and TRBJ2-5, with D perhaps TRBD1 or TRBD2 (6 bases each). V lost 3 bases and J 5 bases, leaving 16 bases between the germline ends. Germline lookup yields CDR1 LGHDT and CDR2 YNNKEL (reference sequence). The CDR3 is made up of 15 amino acids.

In its sample, this clonotype was seen a few times. The CDR3 protein is CASSLEQGAGWDMRNTIYF. DNA of the CDR3: TGTGCCAGCAGCTTGGAGCAGGGTGCCGGATGGGATATGAGAAACACCATATATTTT. The chain uses TRBV5-5 and TRBJ1-3; TRBD1 is a possible D gene (5 bases). Germline CDR1 is SGHKS and CDR2 is YYEKEE (reference sequence). This CDR3 contains 19 residues. Trimming took 0 bases from V and 5 from J, leaving 24 bases between them.